This T cell receptor (beta chain) was observed in a study of neurological immune-mediated disorders. By 5'RACE with 10-nucleotide random UMIs, the cDNA was made. Each CDR3 protein gets one entry after TCRdb re-called the 5' RACE reads with MiXCR. The sample has tens of thousands of distinct CDR3 sequences, 5.2% seen once; the top ten hold around 6.8%. This clonotype was seen repeatedly, ten times or more. The germline V gene encodes CDR1 MGHDK and CDR2 SYGVNS. J was trimmed by 4 bases and V by 0 bases; bases with no gene match: 11. CDR3 length: 18 amino acids. V gene TRBV25-1 combines with J gene TRBJ2-3; TRBD2 matches at 9 bases. This sequence originates from a man younger than 35 with multiple sclerosis. The sample taken for sequencing was PBMCs. In DNA form, the CDR3 reads TGTGCCAGCAGTGAATATCCTACTCCTAGCGGGGCCCCAGATACGCAGTATTTT. Translation: CASSEYPTPSGAPDTQYF.